This is a list of T cell receptor beta chains from one sample in a study of CD8+CD57+ T cells in acquired aplastic anemia. Using its own MiXCR run on the reads, TCRdb lists one record per CDR3 protein. The sample carries about 120,000 distinct CDR3 sequences, under 60% recorded once. The specimen sequenced was sorted CD4+, CD8+, or CD8+CD57+ T cells (not recorded which) from PBMCs. The receptor set was obtained from a human donor with aplastic anemia. CDR3s leave out the opening cysteine and the closing phenylalanine or tryptophan.

TRBV29-1 | 9 | SGVLGTEAF
TRBV10-3 | 13 | AISVKAPPYNEQF
TRBV6-1 | 13 | ASSDSLQELGGYT
TRBV10-2 | 15 | ASSVDSGLAGYNEQF
TRBV10-3 | 9 | AISSSYEQY
TRBV4-1 | 14 | ASSQEAPDRAETQY
TRBV10-2 | 12 | ASSESRGAYEQY
TRBV20-1 | 13 | SASEGATYNSPLH
TRBV12-3/TRBV12-4 | 12 | ASIKGLTDTEAF
TRBV7-7 | 13 | ASSLGGGFSYEQY
TRBV10-3 | 16 | AISDPRLGGGPTGELF
TRBV15 | 14 | ATTPRRGQGTGELF
TRBV7-9 | 10 | ASSFPDNEQF
TRBV2 | 13 | ASSPGHPGANVLT
TRBV2 | 12 | ASRPGGGNQPQH
TRBV20-1 | 10 | SAAGQGYEQY
TRBV19 | 10 | ASSTRQGVAF
TRBV24-1 | 13 | ATSEGGSYNSPLH
TRBV28 | 16 | ASSLSTTVQGANYGYT
TRBV7-3 | 13 | ASSDSGGFRDTQY
TRBV24-1 | 12 | ATSPGTGGREQY
TRBV15 | 14 | ATSSHLGTGVYEQY
TRBV10-3 | 13 | AISEYGLAGDGQY
TRBV19 | 12 | ASSLLGVNTEAF
TRBV20-1 | 6 | SAPPFT
TRBV19 | 12 | ASRGQVNTGELF
TRBV12-3/TRBV12-4 | 10 | ASSLDPRQQF
TRBV20-1 | 12 | SARDHRAADTQY
TRBV7-9 | 12 | ASSSGKNPYEQY
TRBV2 | 13 | ASSPRRPDTGELF
TRBV2 | 11 | ASSVRQGGGYT
TRBV24-1 | 14 | ATSDTGQGSTDTQY
TRBV5-1 | 13 | ASSLEGGRSDEQY
TRBV10-3 | 12 | ASSLGGQNTEAF
TRBV24-1 | 12 | ATSDSAGDAGYT
TRBV20-1 | 12 | SASFGGSNQPQH
TRBV11-2 | 19 | ASSLEIFLAGDPARGGELF
TRBV10-2 | 11 | ASSDTATDTQY
TRBV7-2 | 10 | ASSPLRGKLF
TRBV25-1 | 11 | ASSISSTDTQY
TRBV19 | 12 | ASADIEFNQPQH
TRBV25-1 | 14 | ASGEKQGWTNEKLF
TRBV15 | 13 | ATSRAGDSSYEQY
TRBV20-1 | 12 | SARDSLLARTQY